What follows are 7 T cell receptor beta chains derived from one specimen sequenced in a study of early T cells in non-severe SARS-CoV-2 infection. Via MiXCR, TCRdb re-called the 5' RACE reads, giving one row per CDR3 protein. The sample consists of about 80,000 distinct CDR3 sequences, approximately 10% of them appearing once. The sample comprised whole blood. All receptors derive from an adult who was a healthcare worker with PCR-confirmed SARS-CoV-2 infection or an uninfected control (not recorded which).

This clonotype was picked up many times. The chain joins TRBV9 to TRBJ1-3; D unresolved. Germline CDR1 reads SGDLS; CDR2 reads YYNGEE. The CDR3 sequence is 13 residues long. The V end lost 4 bases, the J end lost 3 bases, and 8 bases lay between the germline ends. The DNA of the CDR3 is TGTGCCAGCAGCCCCATGGTTGGAAACACCATATATTTT. Translation gives CASSPMVGNTIYF.

In this sample, this clonotype turned up many times. This chain connects TRBV11-2 to TRBJ2-5; D not resolved. Trimming cost V 5 bases and J 2 bases, with 12 bases left between them. From germline, CDR1 is SGHAT and CDR2 FQNNGV. The CDR3 is 14 amino acids. The CDR3 DNA reads TGTGCCAGCAGCGAGGACGGTGTGCAAGAGACCCAGTACTTC. Translation gives CASSEDGVQETQYF.

There are many counts of this clonotype. This chain connects TRBV4-3 to TRBJ2-6; a possible D gene is TRBD1 (6 bases). Germline V gives CDR1 LGHNA, CDR2 YSLEER. Trimming pared 4 bases from V and 9 bases from J, leaving 10 bases between. CDR3 size: 13 residues. Written as DNA, the CDR3 is TGCGCCAGCAGCCCAGGGGATGGCAACGTCCTGACTTTC. Translation gives CASSPGDGNVLTF.

The sample holds a few counts of this clonotype. V gene TRBV10-3 combines with J gene TRBJ1-4; D might be TRBD1 (5 bases). Per germline, CDR1 ENHRY and CDR2 SYGVKD. The CDR3 is 12 amino acids. The V end lost 5 bases, the J end lost 5 bases, and 6 bases lay between the germline ends. CDR3 bases: TGTGCCATCAGTCCAGGGAATGAAAAACTGTTTTTT. It encodes CAISPGNEKLFF.

A few counts support this clonotype. A junction boundary mismatches the germline segment, possibly from a read error. J is TRBJ2-5 and V is TRBV29-1; 8 bases line up with TRBD1. The CDR3 runs 14 residues. In germline, CDR1 is SQVTM, CDR2 ANQGSEA. The CDR3 spells CSVEGQGDLETQYF. CDR3 in DNA: TGCAGCGTGGAAGGACAGGGTGACTTGGAGACCCAGTACTTC.

This clonotype was counted many times. This chain uses TRBV9 with TRBJ2-1, with TRBD2 matching over 8 bases. CDR1 is SGDLS, CDR2 YYNGEE, per germline. J lost 7 bases, V lost 5 bases, and 8 bases had no gene match. There are 14 residues in the CDR3. CDR3 coding DNA: TGTGCCAGCAGAGCAAGCGGGGGTTTTAATGAGCAGTTCTTC. Its translation: CASRASGGFNEQFF.

This clonotype was picked up many times. The V call is TRBV29-1, the J call TRBJ1-2; D not certain. Trimming cost V 0 bases and J 4 bases, with 6 bases left between them. CDR3 length equals 12 residues. Per the germline V gene, CDR1 is SQVTM and CDR2 is ANQGSEA. CDR3 loop: CSVEEQPYGYTF. The CDR3, as DNA: TGCAGCGTTGAAGAACAGCCCTATGGCTACACCTTC.